This TCR beta chain was sequenced in a study of beta chain features in type 1 diabetes. Per the germline V gene, CDR1 is LNHDA and CDR2 is SQIVND (reference sequence). V gave up 7 bases and J gave up 0 bases, with 9 bases separating them. There are 14 residues in the CDR3. Expressed TCRB transcripts were sequenced because the isolated RNA had all been reverse transcribed beforehand. Produced via immunoSEQ multiplex PCR; TCRdb's table is partial and in-frame only. The sample shows 250,000 to 350,000 clones, 13% to 15% of them seen only once. Sorted CD4+ subsets: naive, central memory, regulatory, stem cell-like memory (CD45RO/CCR7/CD25/CD127/CD95/CD27 panel). This clone occurred a few times. Its cognate antigen is unknown. Regarding the study as a whole: TCRB CDR3s from Type 1 diabetes patients were moderately but significantly shorter in all four CD4+ subsets.

This sequence joins TRBV19 and TRBJ2-2; D call uncertain. The origin of this receptor is a man aged 25-45 years with type 1 diabetes. Sequencing was carried out using naive CD4+ T cells from blood. The CDR3 DNA sequence: TGTGCCAGTAAATACAGCCCGAACACCGGGGAGCTGTTTTTT. It specifies CASKYSPNTGELFF.